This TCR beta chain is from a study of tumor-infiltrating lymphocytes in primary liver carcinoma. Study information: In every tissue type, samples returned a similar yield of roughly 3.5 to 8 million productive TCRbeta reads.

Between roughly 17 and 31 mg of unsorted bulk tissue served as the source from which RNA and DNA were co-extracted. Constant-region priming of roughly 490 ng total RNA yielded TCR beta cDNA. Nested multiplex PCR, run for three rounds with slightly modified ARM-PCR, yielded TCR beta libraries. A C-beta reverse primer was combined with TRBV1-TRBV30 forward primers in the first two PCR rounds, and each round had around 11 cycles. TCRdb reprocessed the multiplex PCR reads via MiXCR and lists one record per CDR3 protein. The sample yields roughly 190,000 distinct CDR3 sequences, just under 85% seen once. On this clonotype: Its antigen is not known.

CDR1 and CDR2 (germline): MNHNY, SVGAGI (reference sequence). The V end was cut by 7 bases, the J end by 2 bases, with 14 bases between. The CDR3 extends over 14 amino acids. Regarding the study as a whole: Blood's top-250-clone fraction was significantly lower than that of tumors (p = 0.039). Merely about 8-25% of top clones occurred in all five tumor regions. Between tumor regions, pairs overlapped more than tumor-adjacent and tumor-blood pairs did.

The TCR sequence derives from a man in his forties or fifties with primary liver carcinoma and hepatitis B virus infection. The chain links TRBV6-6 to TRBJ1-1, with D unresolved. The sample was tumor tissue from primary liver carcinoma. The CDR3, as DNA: TGTGCCAGCATCTTCGGACGGGCCAACACTGAAGCTTTCTTT. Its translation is CASIFGRANTEAFF.